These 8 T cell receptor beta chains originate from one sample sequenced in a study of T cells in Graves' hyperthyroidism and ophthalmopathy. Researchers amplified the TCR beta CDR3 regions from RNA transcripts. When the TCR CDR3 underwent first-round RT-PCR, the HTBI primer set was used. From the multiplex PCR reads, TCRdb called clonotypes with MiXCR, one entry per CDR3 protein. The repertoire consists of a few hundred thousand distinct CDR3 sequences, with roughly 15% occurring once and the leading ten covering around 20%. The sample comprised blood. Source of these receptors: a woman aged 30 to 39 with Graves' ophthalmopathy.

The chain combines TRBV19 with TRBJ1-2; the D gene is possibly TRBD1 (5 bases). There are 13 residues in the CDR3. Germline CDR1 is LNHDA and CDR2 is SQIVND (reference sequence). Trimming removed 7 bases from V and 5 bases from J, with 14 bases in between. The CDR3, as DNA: TGTGCCAGTACCCCCGACAGTGGATATGGCTACACCTTC. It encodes CASTPDSGYGYTF.

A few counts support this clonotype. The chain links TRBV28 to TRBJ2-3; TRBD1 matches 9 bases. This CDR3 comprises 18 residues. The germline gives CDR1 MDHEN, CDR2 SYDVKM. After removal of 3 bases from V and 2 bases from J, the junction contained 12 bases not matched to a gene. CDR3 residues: CASSLSGTGSRITDTQYF. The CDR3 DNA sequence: TGTGCCAGCAGTTTGTCCGGGACAGGGTCCCGAATCACAGATACGCAGTATTTT.

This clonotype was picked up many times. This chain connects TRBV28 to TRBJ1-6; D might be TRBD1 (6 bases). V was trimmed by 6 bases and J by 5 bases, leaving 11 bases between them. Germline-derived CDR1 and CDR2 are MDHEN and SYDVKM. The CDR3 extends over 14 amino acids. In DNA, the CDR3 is TGTGCCAGCAGGGGCAGGGGAAATAATTCACCCCTCCACTTT. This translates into CASRGRGNNSPLHF.

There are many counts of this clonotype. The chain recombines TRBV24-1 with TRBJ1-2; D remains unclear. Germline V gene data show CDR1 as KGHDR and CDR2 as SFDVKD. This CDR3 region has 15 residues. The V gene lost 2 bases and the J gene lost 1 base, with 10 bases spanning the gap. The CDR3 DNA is TGTGCCACCAGTGATTCCCGACTGGATAACTATGGCTACACCTTC. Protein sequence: CATSDSRLDNYGYTF.

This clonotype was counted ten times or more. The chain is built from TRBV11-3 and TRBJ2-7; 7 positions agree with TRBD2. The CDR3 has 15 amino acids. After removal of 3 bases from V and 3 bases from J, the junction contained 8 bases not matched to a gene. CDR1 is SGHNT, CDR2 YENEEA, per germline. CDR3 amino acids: CASSLGAGKDYEQYF. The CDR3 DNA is TGTGCCAGCAGCTTGGGAGCGGGGAAAGACTACGAGCAGTACTTC.

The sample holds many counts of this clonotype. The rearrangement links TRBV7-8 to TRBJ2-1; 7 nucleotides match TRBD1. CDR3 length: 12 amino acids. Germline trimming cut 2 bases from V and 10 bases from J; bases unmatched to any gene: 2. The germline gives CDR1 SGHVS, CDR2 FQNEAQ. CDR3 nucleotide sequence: TGTGCCAGCAGCTTAACGACAGGGGAGCAGTTCTTC. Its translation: CASSLTTGEQFF.

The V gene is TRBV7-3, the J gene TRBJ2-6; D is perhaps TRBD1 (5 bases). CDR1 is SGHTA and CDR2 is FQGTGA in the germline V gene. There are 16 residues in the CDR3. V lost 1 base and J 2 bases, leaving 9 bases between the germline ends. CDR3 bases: TGTGCCAGCAGCTTAATGGGGCTAACTGGGGCCAACGTCCTGACTTTC. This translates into CASSLMGLTGANVLTF. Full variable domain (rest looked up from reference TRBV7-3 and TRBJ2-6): GAGVSQTPSNKVTEKGKYVELRCDPISGHTALYWYRQSLGQGPEFLIYFQGTGAADDSGLPNDRFFAVRPEGSVSTLKIQRTERGDSAVYLCASSLMGLTGANVLTFGAGSRLTVL.

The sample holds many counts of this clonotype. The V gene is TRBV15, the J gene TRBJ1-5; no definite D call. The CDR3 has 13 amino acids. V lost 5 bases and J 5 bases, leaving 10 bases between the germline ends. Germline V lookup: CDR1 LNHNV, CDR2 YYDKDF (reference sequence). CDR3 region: CATSYSTYQPQHF. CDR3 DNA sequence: TGTGCCACCAGCTACAGTACCTATCAGCCCCAGCATTTT.